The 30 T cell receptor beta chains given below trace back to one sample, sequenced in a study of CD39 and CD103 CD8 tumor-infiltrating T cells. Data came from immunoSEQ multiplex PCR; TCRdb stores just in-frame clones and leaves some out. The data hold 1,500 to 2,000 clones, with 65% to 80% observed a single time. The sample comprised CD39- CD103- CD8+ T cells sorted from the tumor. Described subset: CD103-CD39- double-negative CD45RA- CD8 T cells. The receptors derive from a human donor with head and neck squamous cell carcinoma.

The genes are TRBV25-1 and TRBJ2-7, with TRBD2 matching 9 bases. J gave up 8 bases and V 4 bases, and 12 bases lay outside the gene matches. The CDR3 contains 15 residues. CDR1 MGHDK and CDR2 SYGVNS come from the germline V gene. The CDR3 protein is CASSGDLGSGGKQYF. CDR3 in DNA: TGTGCCAGCAGTGGGGACTTGGGTAGCGGGGGTAAGCAGTACTTC.

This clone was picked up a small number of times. In nucleotides, the CDR3 is TGCAGCGTGGGGGACAGGGACGCTGGCTACACCTTC. It translates to CSVGDRDAGYTF. This sequence joins TRBV29-1 and TRBJ1-2; TRBD1 aligns across 9 bases. The ends lost 6 bases at V and 7 bases at J; junction bases unmatched: 6. The CDR3 length is 12 residues. Per the germline V gene, CDR1 is SQVTM and CDR2 is ANQGSEA.

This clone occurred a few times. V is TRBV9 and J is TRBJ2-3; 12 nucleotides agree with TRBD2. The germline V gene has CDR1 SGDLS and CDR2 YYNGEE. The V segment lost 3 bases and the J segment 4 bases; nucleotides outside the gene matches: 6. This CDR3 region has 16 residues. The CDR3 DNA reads TGTGCCAGCAGCGGCTCTAGCGGGGGGGCTGCAGATACGCAGTATTTT. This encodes CASSGSSGGAADTQYF.

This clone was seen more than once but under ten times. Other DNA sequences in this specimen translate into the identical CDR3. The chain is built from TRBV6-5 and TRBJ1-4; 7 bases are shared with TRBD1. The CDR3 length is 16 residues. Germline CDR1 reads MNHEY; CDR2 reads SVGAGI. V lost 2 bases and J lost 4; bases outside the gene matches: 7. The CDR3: CASSYDWTGRNEKLFF. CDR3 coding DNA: TGTGCCAGCAGTTACGATTGGACAGGTCGTAATGAAAAACTGTTTTTT.

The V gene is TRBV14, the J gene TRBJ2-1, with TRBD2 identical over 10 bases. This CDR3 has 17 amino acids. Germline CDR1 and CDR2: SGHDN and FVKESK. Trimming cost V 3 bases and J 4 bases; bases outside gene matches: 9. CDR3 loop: CASSQAGTSDVYNEQFF. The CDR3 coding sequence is TGTGCCAGCAGCCAGGCCGGGACTAGCGACGTTTACAATGAGCAGTTCTTC.

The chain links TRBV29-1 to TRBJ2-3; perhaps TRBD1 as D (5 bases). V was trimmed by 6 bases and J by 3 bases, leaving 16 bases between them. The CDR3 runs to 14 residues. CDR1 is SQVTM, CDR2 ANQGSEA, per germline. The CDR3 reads CSVIQASTTDTQYF. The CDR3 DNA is TGCAGCGTCATACAGGCCTCAACGACAGATACGCAGTATTTT.

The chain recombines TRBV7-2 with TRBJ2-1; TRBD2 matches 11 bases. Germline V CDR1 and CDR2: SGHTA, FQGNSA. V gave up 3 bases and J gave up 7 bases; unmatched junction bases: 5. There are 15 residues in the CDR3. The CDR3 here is CASSFSGRAGNEQFF. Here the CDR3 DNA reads TGTGCCAGCAGCTTTAGCGGGAGGGCCGGAAATGAGCAGTTCTTC. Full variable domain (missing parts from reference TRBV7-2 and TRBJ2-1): GAGVSQSPSNKVTEKGKDVELRCDPISGHTALYWYRQSLGQGLEFLIYFQGNSAPDKSGLPSDRFSAERTGGSVSTLTIQRTQQEDSAVYLCASSFSGRAGNEQFFGPGTRLTVL.

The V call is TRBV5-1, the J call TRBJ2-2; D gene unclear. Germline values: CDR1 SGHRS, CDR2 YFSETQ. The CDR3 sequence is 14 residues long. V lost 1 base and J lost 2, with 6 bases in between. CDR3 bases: TGCGCCAGCAGCTTGCGGGTTAACACCGGGGAGCTGTTTTTT. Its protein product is CASSLRVNTGELFF.

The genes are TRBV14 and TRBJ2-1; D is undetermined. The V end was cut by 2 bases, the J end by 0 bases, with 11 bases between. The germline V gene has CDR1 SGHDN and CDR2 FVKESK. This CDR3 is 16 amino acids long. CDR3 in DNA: TGTGCCAGCAGCCAAACTGGCCGGAGCTCCTACAATGAGCAGTTCTTC. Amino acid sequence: CASSQTGRSSYNEQFF.

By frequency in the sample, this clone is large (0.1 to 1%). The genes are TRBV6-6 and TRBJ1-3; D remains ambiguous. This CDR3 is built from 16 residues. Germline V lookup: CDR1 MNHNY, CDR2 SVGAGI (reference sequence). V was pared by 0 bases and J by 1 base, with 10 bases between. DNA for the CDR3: TGTGCCAGCAGTTACTCGTCCCAGGTTTCTGGAAACACCATATATTTT. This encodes CASSYSSQVSGNTIYF.

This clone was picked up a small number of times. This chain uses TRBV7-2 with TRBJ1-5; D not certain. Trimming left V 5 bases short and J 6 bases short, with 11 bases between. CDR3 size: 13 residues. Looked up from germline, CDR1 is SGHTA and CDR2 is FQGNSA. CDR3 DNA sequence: TGTGCCAGCAGCCCGCTACTTGGTCAGCCCCAGCATTTT. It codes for CASSPLLGQPQHF.

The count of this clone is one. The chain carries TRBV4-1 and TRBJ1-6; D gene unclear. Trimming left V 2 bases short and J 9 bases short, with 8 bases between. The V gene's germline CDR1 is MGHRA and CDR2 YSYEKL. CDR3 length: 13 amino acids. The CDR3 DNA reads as TGCGCCAGCAGCCAATTTCTTTTTTCACCCCTCCACTTT. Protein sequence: CASSQFLFSPLHF.

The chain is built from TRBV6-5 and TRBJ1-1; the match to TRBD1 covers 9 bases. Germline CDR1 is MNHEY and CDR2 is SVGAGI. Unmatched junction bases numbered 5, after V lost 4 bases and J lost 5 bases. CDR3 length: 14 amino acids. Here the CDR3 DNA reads TGTGCCAGCAGTTTGGACAGGGGAGGAACTGAAGCTTTCTTT. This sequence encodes CASSLDRGGTEAFF.

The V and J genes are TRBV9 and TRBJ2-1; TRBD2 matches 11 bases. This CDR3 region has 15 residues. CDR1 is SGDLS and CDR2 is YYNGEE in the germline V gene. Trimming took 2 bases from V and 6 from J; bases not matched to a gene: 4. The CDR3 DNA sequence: TGTGCCAGCAGCGTTAGCGGGAGGGACGGCAATGAGCAGTTCTTC. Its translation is CASSVSGRDGNEQFF. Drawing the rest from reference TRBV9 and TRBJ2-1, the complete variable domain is DSGVTQTPKHLITATGQRVTLRCSPRSGDLSVYWYQQSLDQGLQFLIQYYNGEERAKGNILERFSAQQFPDLHSELNLSSLELGDSALYFCASSVSGRDGNEQFFGPGTRLTVL.

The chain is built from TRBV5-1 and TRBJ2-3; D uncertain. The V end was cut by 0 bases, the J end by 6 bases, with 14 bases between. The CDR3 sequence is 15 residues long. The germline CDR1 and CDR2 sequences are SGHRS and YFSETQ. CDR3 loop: CASSLDGSYTDTQYF. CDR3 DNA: TGCGCCAGCAGCTTGGACGGTTCGTACACCGATACGCAGTATTTT.

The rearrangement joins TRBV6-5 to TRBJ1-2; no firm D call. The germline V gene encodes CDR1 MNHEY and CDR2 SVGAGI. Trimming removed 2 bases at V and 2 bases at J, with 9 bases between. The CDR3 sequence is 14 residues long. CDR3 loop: CASSYDISNYGYTF. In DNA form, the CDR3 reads TGTGCCAGCAGTTACGACATCTCCAACTATGGCTACACCTTC.

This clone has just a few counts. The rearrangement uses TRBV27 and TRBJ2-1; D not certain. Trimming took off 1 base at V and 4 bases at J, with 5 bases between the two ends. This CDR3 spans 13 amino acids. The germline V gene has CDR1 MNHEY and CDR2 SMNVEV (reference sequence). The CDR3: CASSLFTYNEQFF. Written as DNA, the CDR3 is TGTGCCAGCAGTTTATTCACATACAATGAGCAGTTCTTC.

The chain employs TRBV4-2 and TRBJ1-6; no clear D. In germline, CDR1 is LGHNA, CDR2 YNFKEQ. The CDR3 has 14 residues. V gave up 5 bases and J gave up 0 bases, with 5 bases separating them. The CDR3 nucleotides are TGTGCCAGCAGCTTTTACTCCTATAATTCACCCCTCCACTTT. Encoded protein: CASSFYSYNSPLHF.

The CDR3 DNA reads as TGTGCCAGCAGGCGGTTCGGGAATGAGCAGTTCTTC. Translating it yields CASRRFGNEQFF. V gene TRBV28 combines with J gene TRBJ2-1, with D uncertain. The CDR3 extends over 12 amino acids. Deletions cut 6 bases from V and 7 bases from J, with 10 bases between. Per the germline V gene, CDR1 is MDHEN and CDR2 is SYDVKM. The whole variable domain, filled in from reference TRBV28 and TRBJ2-1, reads DVKVTQSSRYLVKRTGEKVFLECVQDMDHENMFWYRQDPGLGLRLIYFSYDVKMKEKGDIPEGYSVSREKKERFSLILESASTNQTSMYLCASRRFGNEQFFGPGTRLTVL.

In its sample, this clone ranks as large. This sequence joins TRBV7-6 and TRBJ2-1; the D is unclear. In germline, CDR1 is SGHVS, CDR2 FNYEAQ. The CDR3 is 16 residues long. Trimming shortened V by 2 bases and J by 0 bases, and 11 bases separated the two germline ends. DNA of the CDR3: TGTGCCAGCAGCTTACTTGGTTTCAGCTCCTACAATGAGCAGTTCTTC. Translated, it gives CASSLLGFSSYNEQFF. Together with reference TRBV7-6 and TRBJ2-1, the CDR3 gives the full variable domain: GAGVSQSPRYKVTKRGQDVALRCDPISGHVSLYWYRQALGQGPEFLTYFNYEAQQDKSGLPNDRFSAERPEGSISTLTIQRTEQRDSAMYRCASSLLGFSSYNEQFFGPGTRLTVL.

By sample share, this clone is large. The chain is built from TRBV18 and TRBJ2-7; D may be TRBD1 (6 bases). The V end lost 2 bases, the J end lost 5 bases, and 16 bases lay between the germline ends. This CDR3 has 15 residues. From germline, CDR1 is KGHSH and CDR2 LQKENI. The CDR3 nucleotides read TGTGCCAGCTCACCATGGGACATTAGGTCCCACGAGCAGTACTTC. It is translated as CASSPWDIRSHEQYF.

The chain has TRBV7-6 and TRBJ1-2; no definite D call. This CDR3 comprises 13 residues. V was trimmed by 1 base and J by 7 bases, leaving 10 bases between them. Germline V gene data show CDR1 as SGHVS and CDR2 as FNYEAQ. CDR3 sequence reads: CASSLGLMGGYTF. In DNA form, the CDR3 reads TGTGCCAGCAGCTTAGGCCTGATGGGTGGCTACACCTTC.

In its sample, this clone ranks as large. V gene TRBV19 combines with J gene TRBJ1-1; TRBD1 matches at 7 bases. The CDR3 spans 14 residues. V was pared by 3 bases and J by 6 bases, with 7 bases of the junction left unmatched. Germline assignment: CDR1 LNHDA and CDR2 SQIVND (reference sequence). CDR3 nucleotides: TGTGCCAGTAGTATTGGGACAGACTATTCTGAAGCTTTCTTT. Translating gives CASSIGTDYSEAFF.

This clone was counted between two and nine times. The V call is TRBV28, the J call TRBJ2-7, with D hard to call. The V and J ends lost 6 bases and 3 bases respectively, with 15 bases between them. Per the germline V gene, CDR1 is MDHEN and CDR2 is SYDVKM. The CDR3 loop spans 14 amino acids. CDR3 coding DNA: TGTGCCAGCAGCCAGGAACAAACCCTCTACGAGCAGTACTTC. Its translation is CASSQEQTLYEQYF.

CDR3: CAWSGGTARYEQYF. In nucleotides, the CDR3 is TGTGCCTGGAGTGGGGGGACTGCTCGCTACGAGCAGTACTTC. The V call is TRBV30, the J call TRBJ2-7, with D perhaps matching TRBD2 (6 bases). This CDR3 contains 14 residues. V was trimmed by 1 base and J by 3 bases, leaving 13 bases between them. CDR1 is GTSNPN, CDR2 SVGIG, per germline (reference sequence).

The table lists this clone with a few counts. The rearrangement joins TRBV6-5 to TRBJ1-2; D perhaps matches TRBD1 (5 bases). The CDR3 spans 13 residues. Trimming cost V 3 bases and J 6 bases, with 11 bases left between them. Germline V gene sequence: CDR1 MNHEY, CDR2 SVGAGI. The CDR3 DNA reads TGTGCCAGCAGTTATGCCCAGGGAGATGGCTACACCTTC. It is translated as CASSYAQGDGYTF.

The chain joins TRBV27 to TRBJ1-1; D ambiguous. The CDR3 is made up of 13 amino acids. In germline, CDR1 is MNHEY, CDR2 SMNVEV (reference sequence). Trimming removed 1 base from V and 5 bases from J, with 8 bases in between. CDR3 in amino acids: CASSLFPITEAFF. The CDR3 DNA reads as TGTGCCAGCAGTTTATTTCCCATTACTGAAGCTTTCTTT.

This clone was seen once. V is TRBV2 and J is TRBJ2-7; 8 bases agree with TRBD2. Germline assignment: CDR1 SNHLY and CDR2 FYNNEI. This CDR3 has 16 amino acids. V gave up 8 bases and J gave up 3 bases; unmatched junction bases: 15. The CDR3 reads CASSGGERTGNYEQYF. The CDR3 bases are TGTGCCAGCTCGGGAGGGGAAAGGACTGGCAACTACGAGCAGTACTTC.

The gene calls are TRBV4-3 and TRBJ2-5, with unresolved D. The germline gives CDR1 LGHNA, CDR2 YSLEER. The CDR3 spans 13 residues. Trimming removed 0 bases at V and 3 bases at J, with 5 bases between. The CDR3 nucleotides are TGCGCCAGCAGCCAAGATAAGGAAGAGACCCAGTACTTC. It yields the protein CASSQDKEETQYF.

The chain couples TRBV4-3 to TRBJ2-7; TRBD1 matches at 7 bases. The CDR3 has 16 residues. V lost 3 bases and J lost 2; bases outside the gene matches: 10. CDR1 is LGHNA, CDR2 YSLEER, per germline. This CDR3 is CASSHSMGDSPYEQYF. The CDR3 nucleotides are TGCGCCAGCAGCCATTCGATGGGGGACAGCCCCTACGAGCAGTACTTC.